The TCR beta chain described here comes from a study of Graves' ophthalmopathy and Graves' hyperthyroidism. Study outcomes and limitations: Most thyroid-expanded clonotypes exceeding 0.001 frequency were also found in blood.

In the case of this clonotype: The antigen remains unidentified.

RNA transcripts yielded amplified TCR beta CDR3 regions. HTBI primers served in a first-round RT-PCR, which a second-round multiplex PCR followed. TCRdb fed the multiplex PCR reads into MiXCR, producing one record per CDR3 protein. The table shows 45,000 to 60,000 distinct CDR3 sequences, with approximately 45% occurring only once. V lost 5 bases and J 9 bases, leaving 2 bases between the germline ends. Germline CDR1 reads DFQATT; CDR2 reads SNEGSKA (reference sequence). The CDR3 spans 8 residues. The chain recombines TRBV20-1 with TRBJ1-5; D is uncertain. The sequenced sample was peripheral blood. This TCR derives from an adult woman with Graves' ophthalmopathy. The CDR3 bases are TGCAGTGCTGGGCCCCAGCATTTT. Residues: CSAGPQHF.